This T cell receptor (beta chain) appears in the sequencing data of a study of T cell responses to AZD1222 COVID-19 vaccine. Of note for this clone: The antigen remains unidentified.

The assay was immunoSEQ multiplex PCR, and TCRdb's table has in-frame clones only and misses some. The table includes about 180,000 clones, around nine tenths detected once. Whole-study findings and limits: Vaccine-related CD4 TCRs covered spike, predominating at 160-218 and 743-854. Compared with day 0, the breadth and depth of the Spike-specific TCR repertoire rose significantly after two doses of AZD1222.

The V end was cut by 5 bases, the J end by 3 bases, with 20 bases between. The CDR3 covers 17 residues. The germline CDR1 and CDR2 sequences are SEHNR and FQNEAQ (reference sequence). This sequence was found in an adult in good health. V is TRBV7-9 and J is TRBJ2-1, with D possibly matching TRBD2 (5 bases). This specimen was peripheral blood, taken on day 0 of AZD1222 vaccination. DNA for the CDR3: TGTGCCAGCAGCCCCCCGGGTGGAGCGGTATTCTACAATGAGCAGTTCTTC. It codes for CASSPPGGAVFYNEQFF.